There are a few counts of the clone carrying this T cell receptor beta chain. This specimen comes from a study of patients and donors after allogeneic stem cell transplantation. V shed 3 bases, J shed 3 bases, and the junction held 5 bases outside the gene matches. CDR3 size: 14 residues. CDR1 is DFQATT and CDR2 is SNEGSKA in the germline V gene (reference sequence). One entry per CDR3 protein, called by TCRdb with MiXCR from the RT-PCR reads. This sample has some 150,000 distinct CDR3 sequences, with approximately 37% found just once. This TCR came from a human donor who was either an allogeneic HSCT recipient or a stem cell or donor lymphocyte infusion donor (not recorded which). It is not recorded whose cells these are; they may come from a transplant donor. The sample taken for sequencing was blood, either unsorted or a sorted T cell fraction (not recorded which). The genes are TRBV20-1 and TRBJ1-5, with 7 bases identical to TRBD1. The CDR3 bases are TGCAGTGCTAGGGAGGGGGCATACAATCAGCCCCAGCATTTT. Translating gives CSAREGAYNQPQHF.